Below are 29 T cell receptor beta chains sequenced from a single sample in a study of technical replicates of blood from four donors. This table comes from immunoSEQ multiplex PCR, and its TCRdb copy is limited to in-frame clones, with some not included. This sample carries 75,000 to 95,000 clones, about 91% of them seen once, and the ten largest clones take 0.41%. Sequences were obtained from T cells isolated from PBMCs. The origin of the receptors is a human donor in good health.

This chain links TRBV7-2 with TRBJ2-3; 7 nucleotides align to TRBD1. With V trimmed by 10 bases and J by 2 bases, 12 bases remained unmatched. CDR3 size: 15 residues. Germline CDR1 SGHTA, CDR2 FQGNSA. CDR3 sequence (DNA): TGTGCCATGACTACTAAGGGACAGCACACAGATACGCAGTATTTT. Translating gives CAMTTKGQHTDTQYF.

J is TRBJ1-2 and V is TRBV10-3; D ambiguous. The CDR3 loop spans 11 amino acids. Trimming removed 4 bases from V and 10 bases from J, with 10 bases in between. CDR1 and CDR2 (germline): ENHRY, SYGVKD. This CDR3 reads CAISGGLNYTF. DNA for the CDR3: TGTGCCATCAGTGGAGGTTTGAACTACACCTTC.

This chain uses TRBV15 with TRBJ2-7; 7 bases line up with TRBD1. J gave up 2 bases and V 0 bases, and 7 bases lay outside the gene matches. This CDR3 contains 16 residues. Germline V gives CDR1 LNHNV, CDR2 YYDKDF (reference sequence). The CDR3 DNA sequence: TGTGCCACCAGCAGAGATCGATGGGACAGTACCTACGAGCAGTACTTC. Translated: CATSRDRWDSTYEQYF.

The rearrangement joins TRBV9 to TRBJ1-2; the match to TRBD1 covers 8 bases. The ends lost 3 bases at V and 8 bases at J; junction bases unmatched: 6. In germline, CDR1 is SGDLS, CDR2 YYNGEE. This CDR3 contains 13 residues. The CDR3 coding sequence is TGTGCCAGCAGCGGCGGACAGGGTTACGGCTACACCTTC. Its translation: CASSGGQGYGYTF.

Here the CDR3 reads CARSPRKRQGFTLLGYTF. The CDR3 region has the DNA TGTGCCAGAAGCCCGAGGAAGAGACAGGGATTCACCTTACTCGGGTACACCTTC. The gene calls are TRBV5-3 and TRBJ1-2; 7 nucleotides match TRBD1. TRBV5-3 is filed as an ORF, its function uncertain. This CDR3 has 18 residues. With V trimmed by 4 bases and J by 11 bases, 26 bases remained unmatched.

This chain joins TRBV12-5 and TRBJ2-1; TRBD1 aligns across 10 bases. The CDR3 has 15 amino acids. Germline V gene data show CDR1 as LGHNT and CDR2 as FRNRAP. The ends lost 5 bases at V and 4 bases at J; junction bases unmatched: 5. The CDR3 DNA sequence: TGTGCTAGTGGTCTCGGGACAGGGGTTTACAATGAGCAGTTCTTC. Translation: CASGLGTGVYNEQFF.

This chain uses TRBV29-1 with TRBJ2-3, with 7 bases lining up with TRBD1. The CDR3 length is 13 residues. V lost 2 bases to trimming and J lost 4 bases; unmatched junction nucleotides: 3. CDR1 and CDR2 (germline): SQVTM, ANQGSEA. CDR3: CSVELTGSDTQYF. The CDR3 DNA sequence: TGCAGCGTTGAACTGACAGGGTCAGATACGCAGTATTTT.

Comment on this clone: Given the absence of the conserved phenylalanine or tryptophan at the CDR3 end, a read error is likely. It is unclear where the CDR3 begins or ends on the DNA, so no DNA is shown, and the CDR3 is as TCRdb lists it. The CDR3 here is CASRLREGGI. J is TRBJ2-7 and V is TRBV2; TRBD2, the D gene given by the table, was not confirmed from the DNA. Germline CDR1 and CDR2: SNHLY and FYNNEI. The length of the CDR3 is 10 amino acids, counting both ends.

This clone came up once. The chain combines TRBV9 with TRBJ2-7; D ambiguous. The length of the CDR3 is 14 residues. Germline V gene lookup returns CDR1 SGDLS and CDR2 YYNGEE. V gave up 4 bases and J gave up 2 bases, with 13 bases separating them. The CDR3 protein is CASSPHYEPYEQYF. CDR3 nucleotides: TGTGCCAGCAGCCCCCACTATGAGCCCTACGAGCAGTACTTC.

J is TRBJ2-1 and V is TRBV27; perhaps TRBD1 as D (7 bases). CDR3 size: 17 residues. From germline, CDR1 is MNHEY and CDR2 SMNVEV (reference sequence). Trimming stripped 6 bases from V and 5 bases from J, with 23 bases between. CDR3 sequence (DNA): TGTGCCAGCAGACGTCCCAGGGGGGAGCCATCGAACAATGAGCAGTTCTTC. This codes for CASRRPRGEPSNNEQFF.

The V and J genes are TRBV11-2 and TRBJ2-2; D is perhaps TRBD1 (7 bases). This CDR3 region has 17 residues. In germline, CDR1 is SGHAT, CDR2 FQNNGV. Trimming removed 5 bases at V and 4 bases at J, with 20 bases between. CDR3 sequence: CASSPTRGVRVTGELFF. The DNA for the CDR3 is TGTGCCAGCAGCCCAACCAGGGGGGTGAGGGTCACCGGGGAGCTGTTTTTT.

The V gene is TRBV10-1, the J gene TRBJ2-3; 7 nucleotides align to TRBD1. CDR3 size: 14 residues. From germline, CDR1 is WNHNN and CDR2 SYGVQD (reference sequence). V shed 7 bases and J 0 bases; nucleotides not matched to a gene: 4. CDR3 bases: TGCGCCAGCAACAGGGGAAGTAGCACAGATACGCAGTATTTT. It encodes CASNRGSSTDTQYF.

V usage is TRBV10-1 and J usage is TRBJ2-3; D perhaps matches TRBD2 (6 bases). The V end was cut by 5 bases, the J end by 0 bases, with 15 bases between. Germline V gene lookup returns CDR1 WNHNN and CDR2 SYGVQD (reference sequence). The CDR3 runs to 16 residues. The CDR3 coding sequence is TGCGCCAGCAGTCGGAATCCGGCGGGGAGCACAGATACGCAGTATTTT. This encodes CASSRNPAGSTDTQYF.

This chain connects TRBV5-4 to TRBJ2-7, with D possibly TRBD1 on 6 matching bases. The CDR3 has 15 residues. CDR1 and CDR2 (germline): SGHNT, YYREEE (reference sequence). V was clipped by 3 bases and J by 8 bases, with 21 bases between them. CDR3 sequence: CASSSGSGESTQQYF. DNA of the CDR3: TGTGCCAGCAGCTCAGGCTCAGGGGAAAGCACTCAGCAGTACTTC. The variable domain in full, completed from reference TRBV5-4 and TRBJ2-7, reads ETGVTQSPTHLIKTRGQQVTLRCSSQSGHNTVSWYQQALGQGPQFIFQYYREEENGRGNFPPRFSGLQFPNYSSELNVNALELDDSALYLCASSSGSGESTQQYFGPGTRLTVT.

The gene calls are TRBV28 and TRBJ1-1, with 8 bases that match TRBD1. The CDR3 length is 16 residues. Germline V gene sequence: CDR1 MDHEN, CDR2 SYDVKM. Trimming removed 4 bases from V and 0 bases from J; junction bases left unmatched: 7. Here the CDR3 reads CASSSLDREVNTEAFF. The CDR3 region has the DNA TGTGCCAGCAGTTCTTTGGACAGGGAGGTGAACACTGAAGCTTTCTTT.

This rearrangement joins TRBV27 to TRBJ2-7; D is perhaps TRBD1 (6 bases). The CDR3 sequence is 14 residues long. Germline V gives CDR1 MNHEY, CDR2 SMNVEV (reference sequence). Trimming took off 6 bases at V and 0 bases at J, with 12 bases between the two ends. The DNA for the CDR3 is TGTGCCAGCAGGGACAGCTTTGGCTCCTACGAGCAGTACTTC. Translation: CASRDSFGSYEQYF.

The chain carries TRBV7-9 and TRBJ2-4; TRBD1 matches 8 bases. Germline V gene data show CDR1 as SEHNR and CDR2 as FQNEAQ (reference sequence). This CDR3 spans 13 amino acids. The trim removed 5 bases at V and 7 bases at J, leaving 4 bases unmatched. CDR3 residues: CASSPQGVNIQYF. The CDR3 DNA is TGTGCCAGCAGCCCACAGGGGGTGAACATTCAGTACTTC. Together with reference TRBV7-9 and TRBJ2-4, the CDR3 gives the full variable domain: DTGVSQNPRHKITKRGQNVTFRCDPISEHNRLYWYRQTLGQGPEFLTYFQNEAQLEKSRLLSDRFSAERPKGSFSTLEIQRTEQGDSAMYLCASSPQGVNIQYFGAGTRLSVL.

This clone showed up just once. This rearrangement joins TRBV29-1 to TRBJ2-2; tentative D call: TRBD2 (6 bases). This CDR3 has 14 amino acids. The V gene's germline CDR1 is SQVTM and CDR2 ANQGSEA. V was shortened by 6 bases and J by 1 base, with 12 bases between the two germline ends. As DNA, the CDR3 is TGCAGCGTGAGGGGTAGCGGGAACACCGGGGAGCTGTTTTTT. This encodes CSVRGSGNTGELFF.

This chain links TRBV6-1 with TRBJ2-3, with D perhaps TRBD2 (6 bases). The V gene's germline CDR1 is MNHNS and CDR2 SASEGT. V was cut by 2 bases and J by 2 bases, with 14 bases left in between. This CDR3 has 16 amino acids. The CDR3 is CASSEWGGGNTDTQYF. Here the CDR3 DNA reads TGTGCCAGCAGTGAATGGGGTGGAGGGAACACAGATACGCAGTATTTT.

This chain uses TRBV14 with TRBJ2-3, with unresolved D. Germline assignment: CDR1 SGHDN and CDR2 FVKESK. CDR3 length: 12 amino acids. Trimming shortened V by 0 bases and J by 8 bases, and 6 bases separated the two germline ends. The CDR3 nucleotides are TGTGCCAGCAGCCAAGAAAGAGTTACGCAGTATTTT. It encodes CASSQERVTQYF.

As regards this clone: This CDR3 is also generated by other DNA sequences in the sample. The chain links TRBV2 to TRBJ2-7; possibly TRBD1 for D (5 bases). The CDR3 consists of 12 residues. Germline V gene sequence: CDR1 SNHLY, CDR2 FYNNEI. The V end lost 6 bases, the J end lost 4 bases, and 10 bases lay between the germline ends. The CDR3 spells CASRSGLYEQYF. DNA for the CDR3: TGTGCCAGCAGATCAGGGCTGTACGAGCAGTACTTC.

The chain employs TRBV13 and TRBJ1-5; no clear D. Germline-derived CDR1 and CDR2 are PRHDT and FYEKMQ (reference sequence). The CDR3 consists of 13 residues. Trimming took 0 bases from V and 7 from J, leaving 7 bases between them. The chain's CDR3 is CASSLGSGQPQHF. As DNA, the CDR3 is TGTGCCAGCAGCTTAGGCTCGGGACAGCCCCAGCATTTT.

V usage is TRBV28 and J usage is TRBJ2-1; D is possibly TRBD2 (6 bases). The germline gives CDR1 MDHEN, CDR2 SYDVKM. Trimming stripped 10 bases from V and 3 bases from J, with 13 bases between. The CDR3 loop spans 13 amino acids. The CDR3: CATHSGLYNEQFF. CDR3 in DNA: TGTGCCACCCATAGCGGCCTCTACAATGAGCAGTTCTTC.

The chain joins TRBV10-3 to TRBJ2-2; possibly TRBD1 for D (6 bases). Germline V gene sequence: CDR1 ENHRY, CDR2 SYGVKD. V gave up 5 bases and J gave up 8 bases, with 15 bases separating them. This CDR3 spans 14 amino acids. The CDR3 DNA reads TGTGCCATCAGTAGGACAGAGGCTTCGGGGGAGCTGTTTTTT. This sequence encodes CAISRTEASGELFF.

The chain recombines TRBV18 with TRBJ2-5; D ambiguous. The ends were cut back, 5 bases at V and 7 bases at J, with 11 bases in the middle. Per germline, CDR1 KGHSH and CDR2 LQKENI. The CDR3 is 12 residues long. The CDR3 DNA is TGTGCCAGCTCAAATCAGTACAGGACCCAGTACTTC. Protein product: CASSNQYRTQYF.

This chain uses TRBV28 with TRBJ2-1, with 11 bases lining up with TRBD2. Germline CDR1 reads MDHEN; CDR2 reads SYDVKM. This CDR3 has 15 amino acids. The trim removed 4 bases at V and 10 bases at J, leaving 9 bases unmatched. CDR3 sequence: CASSSTSGSDREQFF. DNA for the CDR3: TGTGCCAGCAGTTCAACTAGCGGGAGTGATAGGGAGCAGTTCTTC.

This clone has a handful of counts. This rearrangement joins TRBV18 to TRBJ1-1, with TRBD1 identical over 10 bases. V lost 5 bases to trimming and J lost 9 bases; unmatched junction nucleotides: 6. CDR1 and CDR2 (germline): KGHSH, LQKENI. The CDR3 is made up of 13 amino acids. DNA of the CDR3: TGTGCCAGCTCAGGGACAGGGGAGTCCAAAGCTTTCTTT. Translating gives CASSGTGESKAFF.

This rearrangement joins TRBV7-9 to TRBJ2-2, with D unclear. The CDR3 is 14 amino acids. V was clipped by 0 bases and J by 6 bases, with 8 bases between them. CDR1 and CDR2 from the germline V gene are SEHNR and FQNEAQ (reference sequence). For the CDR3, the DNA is TGTGCCAGCAGCTTAGCGCCGGGTGCCGGGGAGCTGTTTTTT. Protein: CASSLAPGAGELFF.

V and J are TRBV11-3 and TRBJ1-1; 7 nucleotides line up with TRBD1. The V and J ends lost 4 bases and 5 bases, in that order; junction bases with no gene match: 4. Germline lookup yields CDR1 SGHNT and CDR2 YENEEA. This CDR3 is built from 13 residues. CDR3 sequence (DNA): TGTGCCAGCAGCTCTGAACAGGGGACTGAAGCTTTCTTT. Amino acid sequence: CASSSEQGTEAFF.